This T cell receptor (beta chain) was sequenced for a study of control samples from healthy donors and cancer patients (TCRdb year 2020). In regard to this clone: Its target antigen remains unknown. Per-nucleotide qualities are absent, and no much larger clonotype sits a single base away.

The library was prepared using the immunoSEQ multiplex PCR assay. In its TCRdb copy, this immuneACCESS table keeps in-frame sequences only and misses some clones. Where compared with another copy, unresolved V genes explain less than half of these, and the others have no known cause. Here the sample has about 89,000 clones; more than 70% occur a single time. Over 2% of the sample rests with the top ten. The germline V gene gives CDR1 as SGHTA and CDR2 as FQGTGA. The CDR3 goes from the cysteine to the phenylalanine over 15 residues. Here the CDR3 DNA is all that survives: 45 bases in frame from base 1. V lost 2 bases and J lost 3 bases; the stretch between them is 13 bases long.

Sequenced sample: blood. The receptor was derived from a woman aged 40 to 50 in good health. The rearranged chain carries TRBV7-3 and TRBJ1-1; TRBD1 is possibly the D segment (5 matching bases). The nucleotide sequence is given as TGTGCCAGCAGCTTAGCCCAGGGCGCGGACACTGAAGCTTTCTTT. Its translation is CASSLAQGADTEAFF. The variable domain in full, with residues beyond the CDR3 obtained from the reference TRBV7-3 and TRBJ1-1 genes, is GAGVSQTPSNKVTEKGKYVELRCDPISGHTALYWYRQSLGQGPEFLIYFQGTGAADDSGLPNDRFFAVRPEGSVSTLKIQRTERGDSAVYLCASSLAQGADTEAFFGQGTRLTVV.